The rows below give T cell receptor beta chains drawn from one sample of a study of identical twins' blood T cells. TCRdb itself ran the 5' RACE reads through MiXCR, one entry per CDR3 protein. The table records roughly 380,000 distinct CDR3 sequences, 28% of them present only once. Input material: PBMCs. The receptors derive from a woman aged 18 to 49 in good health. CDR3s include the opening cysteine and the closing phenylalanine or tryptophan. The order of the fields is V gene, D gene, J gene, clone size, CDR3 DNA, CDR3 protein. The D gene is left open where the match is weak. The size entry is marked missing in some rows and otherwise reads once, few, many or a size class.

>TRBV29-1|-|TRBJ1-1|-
TGCAGCGTTGACCGGGGGCAAGATGAAGCTTTCTTT
CSVDRGQDEAFF
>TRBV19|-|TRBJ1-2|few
TGTGCCAGTAGTTCGGGTTCAGGGAACACCTTC
CASSSGSGNTF
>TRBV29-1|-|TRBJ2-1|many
TGCAGCGCCGAAATTCTTGAGCAGTTCTTC
CSAEILEQFF
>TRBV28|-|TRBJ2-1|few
TGTGCCAGCAGTTCCCCCCCCAGGGATGAGCAGTTCTTC
CASSSPPRDEQFF
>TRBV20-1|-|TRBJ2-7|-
TGCAGTGCTAGAGTCTTTGGAGAATACGAGCAGTACTTC
CSARVFGEYEQYF
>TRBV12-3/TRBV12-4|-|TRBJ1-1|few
TGTGCCAGCAGTTTACCAGGAGCGGCTGAAGCTTTCTTT
CASSLPGAAEAFF
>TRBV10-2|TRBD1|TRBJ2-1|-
TGCGCCAGCGGTGAGGGGACAGGGTATAATGAGCAGTTCTTC
CASGEGTGYNEQFF
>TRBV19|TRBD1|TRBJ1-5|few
TGTGCCAGTAGTATGGGGACAGTCAATCAGCCCCAGCATTTT
CASSMGTVNQPQHF
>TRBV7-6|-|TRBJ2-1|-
TGTGCCAGCAGTCCTACCCCCTCCTACAATGAGCAGTTCTTC
CASSPTPSYNEQFF
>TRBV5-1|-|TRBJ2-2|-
TGCGCCAGCAGCAAACCGGCAAACACCGGGGAGCTGTTTTTT
CASSKPANTGELFF
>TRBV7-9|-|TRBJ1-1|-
TGTGCCAGCAGCTTATCTACCTGGAGGGCTGAAGCTTTCTTT
CASSLSTWRAEAFF
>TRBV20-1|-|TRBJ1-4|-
TGCAGTGCTAGAGACCGGAGGGGATCTAATGAAAAACTGTTTTTT
CSARDRRGSNEKLFF
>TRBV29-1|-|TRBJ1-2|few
TGCAGCGTTGTCGGACAGCTTAACTATGGCTACACCTTC
CSVVGQLNYGYTF
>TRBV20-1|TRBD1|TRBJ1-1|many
TGCAGTGCCCGGGACAGGATAGAAGCTTTCTTT
CSARDRIEAFF
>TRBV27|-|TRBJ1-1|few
TGTGCCAGCAGTCTGACAGTGTCGACCTCGAACACTGAAGCTTTCTTT
CASSLTVSTSNTEAFF
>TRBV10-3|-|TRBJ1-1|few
TGTGCCATCAGTGAGAATGACAAGACTGAAGCTTTCTTT
CAISENDKTEAFF
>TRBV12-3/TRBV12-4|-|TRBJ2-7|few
TGTGCCAGCAGTATCAGTCTATACGAGCAGTACTTC
CASSISLYEQYF
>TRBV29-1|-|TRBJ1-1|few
TGCAGCGTTGGAATCCCAGGCAAGATGAACACTGAAGCTTTCTTT
CSVGIPGKMNTEAFF
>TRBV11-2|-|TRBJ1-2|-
TGTGCCAACAGCTTAGACTCCCGGAGTGGCTACACCTTC
CANSLDSRSGYTF
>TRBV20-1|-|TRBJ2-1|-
TGCAGTGCTCTGGTCCCTTCAGGGGTCTACAATGAGCAGTTCTTC
CSALVPSGVYNEQFF
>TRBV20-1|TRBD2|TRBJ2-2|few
TGCAGTGCCCAACGACTAGCGGGTCCCGGGGAGCTGTTTTTT
CSAQRLAGPGELFF
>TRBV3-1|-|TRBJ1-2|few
TGTGCCAGCAGCCAAGGTGCTTTCCCTTACTATGGCTACACCTTC
CASSQGAFPYYGYTF
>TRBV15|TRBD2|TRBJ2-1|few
TGTGCCACCACTAGCGGGAGTGGCTACAATGAGCAGTTCTTC
CATTSGSGYNEQFF
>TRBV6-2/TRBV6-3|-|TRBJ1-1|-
TGTGCCAGCTCCAGGGACGGGGGTGAAGCTTTCTTT
CASSRDGGEAFF
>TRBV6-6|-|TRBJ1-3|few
TGTGCCAGCAGTGGTGCCGGCGGGAACTCTGGAAACACCATATATTTT
CASSGAGGNSGNTIYF
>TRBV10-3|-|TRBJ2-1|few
TGTGCCATCAGTGAGCGGGGCTTTGGAGACAATGAGCAGTTCTTC
CAISERGFGDNEQFF
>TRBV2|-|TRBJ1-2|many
TGTGCCAGCAGTGAGCGGACAATAAGATTC
CASSERTIRF
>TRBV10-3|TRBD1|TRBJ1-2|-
TGTGCCATCAGGGTTCGCGACAGGGGCGGAGGCTACACCTTC
CAIRVRDRGGGYTF
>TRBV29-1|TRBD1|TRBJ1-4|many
TGCAGCGTGGGACAGGGCCGCGGAAAACTGTTTTTT
CSVGQGRGKLFF
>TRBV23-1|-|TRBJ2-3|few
TGCGCCAGCACTGTAACTAGCACAGATACGCAGTATTTT
CASTVTSTDTQYF
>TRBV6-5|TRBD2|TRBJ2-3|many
TGTGCCAGCAGTTACACGGGGGGTTTGTCAGATACGCAGTATTTT
CASSYTGGLSDTQYF
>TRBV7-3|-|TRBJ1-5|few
TGTGCCAGCAGCTTTAGTATTAATCAGCCCCAGCATTTT
CASSFSINQPQHF
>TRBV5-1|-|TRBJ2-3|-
TGCGCCAGCAGCTTCGTCAAATTCACAGATACGCAGTATTTT
CASSFVKFTDTQYF
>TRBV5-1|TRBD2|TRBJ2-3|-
TGCGCCAGCAGCATCACTAGCGGGGGTGTAACAGATACGCAGTATTTT
CASSITSGGVTDTQYF
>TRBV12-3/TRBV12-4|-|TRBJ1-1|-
TGTGCCAGCAGCAACTACTCTCGACAGAACACTGAAGCTTTCTTT
CASSNYSRQNTEAFF
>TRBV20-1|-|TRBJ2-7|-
TGCAGTGCTAGAGATCCTAGTTCCGTTACCTACGAGCAGTACTTC
CSARDPSSVTYEQYF
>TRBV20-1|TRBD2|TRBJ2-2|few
TGCAGTGCTAGAGATTATAAGCGGGGGGGCAACACCGGGGAGCTGTTTTTT
CSARDYKRGGNTGELFF
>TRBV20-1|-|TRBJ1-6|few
TGCAGTGCTAGAGAGGCAGGGGCGAGATATAATTCACCCCTCCACTTT
CSAREAGARYNSPLHF
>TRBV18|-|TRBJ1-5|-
TGTTCCAGCTCACCAGGGAATAATCAGCCCCAGCATTTT
CSSSPGNNQPQHF
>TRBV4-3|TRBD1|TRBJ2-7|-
TGCGCCAGCAGCCAAGATAGGGACAGGAGATCCTACGAGCAGTACTTC
CASSQDRDRRSYEQYF
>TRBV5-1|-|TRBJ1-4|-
TGCGCCAGCAGCTTGTCCGGGGGCGTTGAAAAACTGTTTTTT
CASSLSGGVEKLFF
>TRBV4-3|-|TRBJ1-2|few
TGCGCCAGCAGCCAAGAATTTCCCGGGACTCCTAACTATGGCTACACCTTC
CASSQEFPGTPNYGYTF
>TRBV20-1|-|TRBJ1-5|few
TGCAGTGCTAGTAACCAAGGTCCGGGCAGCAATCAGCCCCAGCATTTT
CSASNQGPGSNQPQHF
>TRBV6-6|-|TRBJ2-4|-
TGTGCCAGCAGTTTGAGCCAGATGAATCTAGCCAAAAACATTCAGTACTTC
CASSLSQMNLAKNIQYF
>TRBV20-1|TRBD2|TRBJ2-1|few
TGCAGTGCTCGGACTAGCGGGAGGAATGAGCAGTTCTTC
CSARTSGRNEQFF
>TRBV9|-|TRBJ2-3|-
TGTGCCAGCAGCGTCCGGTCCCTCACCCCTAGAGATACGCAGTATTTT
CASSVRSLTPRDTQYF
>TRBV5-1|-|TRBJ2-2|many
TGCGCCAGCAGAAAGATCGTTGGGGAGCTGTTTTTT
CASRKIVGELFF
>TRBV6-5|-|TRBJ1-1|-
TGTGCCAGCAGTTACTTAGGGGCAATCCCTGAAGCTTTCTTT
CASSYLGAIPEAFF
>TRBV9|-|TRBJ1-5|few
TGTGCCAGCAGCGTAGATGAAGGGATCTTACCCCAGCATTTT
CASSVDEGILPQHF
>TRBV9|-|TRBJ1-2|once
TGTGCCAGCAGCGAGGGCCGAGCTAACTATGGCTACACCTTC
CASSEGRANYGYTF
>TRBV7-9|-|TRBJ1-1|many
TGTGCCAGCAGCTTAGGGCAGGGTGAAGCTTTCTTT
CASSLGQGEAFF
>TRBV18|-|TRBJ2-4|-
TGTGCCAGCTCACCAGACAGGACGGGGAACATTCAGTACTTC
CASSPDRTGNIQYF
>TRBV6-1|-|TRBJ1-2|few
TGTGCCAGCAGTGAATTTTCTGGGCAGGGATGGAACTATGGCTACACCTTC
CASSEFSGQGWNYGYTF